This T cell receptor beta chain was documented in a study of blood T cell repertoires in COVID-19. Study details: Italy, Spain and the United States were the sources of the convalescent and acute COVID-19 samples.

The CDR3 is 16 residues long. J lost 1 base, V lost 1 base, and 9 bases had no gene match. Germline-derived CDR1 and CDR2 are GTSNPN and SVGIG (reference sequence). The count of this clone is one. Here immunoSEQ multiplex PCR was the method, and the copy in TCRdb shows in-frame clones only, minus some. The sample yields about 150,000 clones, 65% to 85% seen once. This rearrangement joins TRBV30 to TRBJ2-5, with 7 bases identical to TRBD1. This receptor was taken from a woman aged 70-85 years who had recovered from COVID-19. Sequenced input: peripheral blood. CDR3 protein: CAWSGPPTGPQETQYF. CDR3 DNA: TGTGCCTGGAGTGGGCCCCCGACAGGGCCCCAAGAGACCCAGTACTTC.